This entry describes one T cell receptor (beta chain). The data belong to a study of cytomegalovirus exposure and HLA in healthy donors. Repertoires were generated with immunoSEQ multiplex PCR, while TCRdb's copy carries only in-frame clones and drops some. The sample has about 260,000 clones; 90% are singletons. The CDR3 sequence is 15 residues long. Looked up from germline, CDR1 is MNHEY and CDR2 is SVGAGI. Trimming cost V 2 bases and J 3 bases, with 10 bases left between them. The TCR was taken from a woman aged 30 to 39 in good health and CMV-seronegative. Source material: PBMCs. This rearrangement joins TRBV6-5 to TRBJ2-2; D not resolved. The DNA of the CDR3 is TGTGCCAGCAGTTACGGGCGGACGGACACCGGGGAGCTGTTTTTT. Its translation is CASSYGRTDTGELFF.